The clone carrying this TCR beta chain turned up a few times. The antigen is unknown. Profiled with immunoSEQ multiplex PCR; TCRdb holds only in-frame clones, not every one. The repertoire includes some 170,000 clones, 70% to 90% of them detected once, and approximately 4% sits in the top ten. Trimming at V came to 4 bases and at J to 5 bases, leaving 6 bases not matched to a gene. CDR3 size: 13 residues. Germline-derived CDR1 and CDR2 are SGHKS and YYEKEE (reference sequence). The data originate from a study of T cell responses to AZD1222 COVID-19 vaccine. The study's findings and limits: Unmutated variant regions are reportedly the target of nearly half of TCRs that are spike-specific. Donors in the cohort were predominantly white British and more often female, and clonal diversity was possibly underestimated. Baseline antibody screening turned up just six seropositive AZD1222 recipients. Vaccine-associated CD4 TCRs ranged over spike, dominating at 160-218 and 743-854.

The TCR comes from an adult who received the MenACWY meningococcal vaccine as a control. Sample: peripheral blood, taken 28 days after the second dose of the MenACWY control vaccine. This rearrangement joins TRBV5-5 to TRBJ2-7; 7 bases are shared with TRBD1. CDR3 coding DNA: TGTGCCAGCAGCCTACAGGGGTTGGACGAGCAGTACTTC. Protein: CASSLQGLDEQYF. Filled out from reference TRBV5-5 and TRBJ2-7, the complete variable domain reads DAGVTQSPTHLIKTRGQQVTLRCSPISGHKSVSWYQQVLGQGPQFIFQYYEKEERGRGNFPDRFSARQFPNYSSELNVNALLLGDSALYLCASSLQGLDEQYFGPGTRLTVT.